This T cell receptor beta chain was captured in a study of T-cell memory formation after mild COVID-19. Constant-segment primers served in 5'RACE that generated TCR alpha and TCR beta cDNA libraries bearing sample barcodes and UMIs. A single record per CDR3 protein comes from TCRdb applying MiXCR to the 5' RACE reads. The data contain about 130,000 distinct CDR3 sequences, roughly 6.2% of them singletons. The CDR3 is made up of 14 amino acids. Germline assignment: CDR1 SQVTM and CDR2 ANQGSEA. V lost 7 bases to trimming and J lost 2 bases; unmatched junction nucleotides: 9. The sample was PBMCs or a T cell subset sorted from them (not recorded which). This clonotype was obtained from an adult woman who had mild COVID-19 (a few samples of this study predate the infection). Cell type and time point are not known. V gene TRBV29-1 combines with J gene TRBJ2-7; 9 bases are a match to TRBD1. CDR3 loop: CSAQSGTGTYEQYF. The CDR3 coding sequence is TGCAGCGCCCAGTCCGGGACAGGGACCTACGAGCAGTACTTC.